This TCR beta chain appears in the sequencing data of a study of identical twins. This clonotype was found many times. TCRdb redid the calling of the 5' RACE reads with MiXCR, one entry per CDR3 protein. The sample has just under 650,000 distinct CDR3 sequences, 7.1% seen once. The same sample was also used in a study of yellow fever vaccine responses in identical twins.

This clonotype was sampled from a woman aged 18-35 years in good health. The sample comprised PBMCs.

This chain's CDR3 is CATSRDLGTYTGELFF. CDR3 sequence (DNA): TGTGCCACCAGCAGAGATCTTGGGACTTACACCGGGGAGCTGTTTTTT. V and J are TRBV15 and TRBJ2-2; tentatively, D is TRBD2 (6 bases). Germline V lookup: CDR1 LNHNV, CDR2 YYDKDF (reference sequence). The V and J ends lost 0 bases and 3 bases respectively, with 11 bases between them. CDR3 length: 16 amino acids.